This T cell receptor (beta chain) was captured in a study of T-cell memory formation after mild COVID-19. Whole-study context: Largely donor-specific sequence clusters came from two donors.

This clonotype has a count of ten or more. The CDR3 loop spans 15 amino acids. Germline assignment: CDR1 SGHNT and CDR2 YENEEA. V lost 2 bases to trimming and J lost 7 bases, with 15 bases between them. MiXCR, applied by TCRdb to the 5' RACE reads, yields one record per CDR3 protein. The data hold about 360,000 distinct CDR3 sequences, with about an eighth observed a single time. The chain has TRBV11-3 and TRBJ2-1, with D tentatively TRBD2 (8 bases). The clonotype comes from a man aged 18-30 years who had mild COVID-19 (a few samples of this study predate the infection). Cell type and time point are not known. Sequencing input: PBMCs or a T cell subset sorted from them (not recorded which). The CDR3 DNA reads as TGTGCCAGCAGCTTAACGGGAGGGGGCTTTAATGAGCAGTTCTTC. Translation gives CASSLTGGGFNEQFF.